This T cell receptor beta chain was observed in a study of blood T cell repertoires in COVID-19. Whole-study context: Samples came from the United States, Italy and Spain, spanning acute and convalescent COVID-19.

The germline V gene encodes CDR1 MGHDK and CDR2 SYGVNS. Trimming removed 3 bases at V and 5 bases at J, with 11 bases between. The CDR3 contains 13 residues. Clones were sequenced by immunoSEQ multiplex PCR, and TCRdb holds only the in-frame ones, with some missing. Here the sample spans about 150,000 clones, roughly 84% being singletons. The chain carries TRBV25-1 and TRBJ2-7; the D gene is possibly TRBD2 (5 bases). The specimen was peripheral blood. The TCR was taken from a woman aged 60-70 years with COVID-19, enrolled during active disease. CDR3 DNA sequence: TGTGCCAGCAGTGACCCCCCGACTAACGAGCAGTACTTC. Encoded protein: CASSDPPTNEQYF.